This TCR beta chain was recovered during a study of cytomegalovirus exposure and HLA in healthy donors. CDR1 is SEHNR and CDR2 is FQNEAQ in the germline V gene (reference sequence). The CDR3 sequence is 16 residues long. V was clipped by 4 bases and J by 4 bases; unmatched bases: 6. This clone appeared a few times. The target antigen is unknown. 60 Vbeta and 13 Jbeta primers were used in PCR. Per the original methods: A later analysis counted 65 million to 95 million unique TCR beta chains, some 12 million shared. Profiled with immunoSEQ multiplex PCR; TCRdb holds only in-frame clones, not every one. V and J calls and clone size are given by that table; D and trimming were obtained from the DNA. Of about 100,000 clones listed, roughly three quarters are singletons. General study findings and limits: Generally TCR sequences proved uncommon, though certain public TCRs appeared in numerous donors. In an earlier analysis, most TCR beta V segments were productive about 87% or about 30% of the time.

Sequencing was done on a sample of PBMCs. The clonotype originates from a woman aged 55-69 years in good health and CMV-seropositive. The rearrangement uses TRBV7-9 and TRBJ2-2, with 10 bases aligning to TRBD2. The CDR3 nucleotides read TGTGCCAGCAGCTCCCAAGCGGGAGGGGGCACCGGGGAGCTGTTTTTT. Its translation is CASSSQAGGGTGELFF.